The clone carrying this T cell receptor (beta chain) was seen just once. These data originate in a study of blood T cell repertoires in COVID-19. Germline CDR1 reads LNHDA; CDR2 reads SQIVND (reference sequence). Between the trimmed V and J ends, which lost 3 bases and 5 bases, there was a span of 20 bases. The length of the CDR3 is 17 residues. In the authors' methods: Reference gene primer amplification in the assay estimated nucleated cell counts. Assay: immunoSEQ multiplex PCR; the TCRdb copy retains only in-frame clones and omits some. The V and J calls and the clone size are those of that table, but D and trimming were determined from the DNA. The sample has about 270,000 clones, 81% seen once.

The chain has TRBV19 and TRBJ2-4; a possible D gene is TRBD2 (7 bases). Sample: peripheral blood. This sequence originates from a woman aged 55-69 years with active or convalescent COVID-19. CDR3 sequence (DNA): TGTGCCAGTAGTATCTGGAGGGGGGGCCGATCGGAAAACATTCAGTACTTC. This sequence encodes CASSIWRGGRSENIQYF.